This T cell receptor (beta chain) is from a study of blood T cell repertoires in COVID-19. Study in general: Spain, Italy and the United States supplied samples that represented acute and convalescent COVID-19. Sample material is recorded as cDNA or gDNA derived from T cells, B-cell-depleted T cells, or PBMCs.

Original processing notes: The authors estimated nucleated cell counts from reference gene primer amplification. Some clones are missing from TCRdb's copy, which holds only in-frame ones; the method was immunoSEQ multiplex PCR. That table gives V, J and clone size, and the DNA gave D and trimming. Of about 380,000 clones detected, roughly 86% appear once; the ten largest clones hold 1% to 1.5%. CDR1 and CDR2 from the germline V gene are MNHEY and SVGAGI. V was pared by 7 bases and J by 3 bases, with 4 bases of the junction left unmatched. This CDR3 has 13 amino acids. This sequence was found in a man aged 30-40 years who had recovered from COVID-19. V usage is TRBV6-5 and J usage is TRBJ2-3; TRBD2 matches 7 bases. Input material: PBMCs or T cells enriched from blood (not recorded which). The CDR3 reads CASNSGGTDTQYF. Here the CDR3 DNA reads TGTGCCAGCAACTCGGGGGGAACAGATACGCAGTATTTT.